Presented here are 3 T cell receptor beta chains from one specimen sequenced in a study of CD4 and CD8 cells across lung adenocarcinoma regions. TCRdb re-called the PCR reads with MiXCR, one entry per CDR3 protein. The sample lists about 25,000 distinct CDR3 sequences, 40% to 60% seen once, with 45% to 60% in the top ten. What was sequenced was CD8+ T cells from the center of a lung tumor. The origin of the receptors is a male donor with lung adenocarcinoma. The CD4 and CD8 labels of this study may be unreliable.

This clonotype occurred a few times. The rearrangement joins TRBV5-4 to TRBJ2-2, with no clear D. Trimming removed 2 bases from V and 3 bases from J, with 5 bases in between. The germline V gene has CDR1 SGHNT and CDR2 YYREEE (reference sequence). The CDR3 extends over 13 amino acids. The CDR3 DNA reads as TGTGCCAGCAGCTTCACCGACACCGGGGAGCTGTTTTTT. Translation: CASSFTDTGELFF.

This clonotype was counted a single time. The chain links TRBV4-2 to TRBJ2-4, with 8 bases aligning to TRBD1. Gene TRBJ2-1 matches the end of the DNA better, so the J call may be wrong. The CDR3 covers 16 residues. The germline gives CDR1 LGHNA, CDR2 YNFKEQ. CDR3 in amino acids: CASSQTGQGRQETQFF. CDR3 bases: TGTGCCAGCAGCCAGACTGGACAGGGCCGTCAAGAGACCCAGTTCTTC.

The chain employs TRBV10-3 and TRBJ2-5; D is possibly TRBD1 (5 bases). In germline, CDR1 is ENHRY, CDR2 SYGVKD. The CDR3 is 14 amino acids. The CDR3 nucleotides are TGTGCGGGCATGGGCGGCCAGGGCCCAGATACGCAGTACTTC. It yields the protein CAGMGGQGPDTQYF.